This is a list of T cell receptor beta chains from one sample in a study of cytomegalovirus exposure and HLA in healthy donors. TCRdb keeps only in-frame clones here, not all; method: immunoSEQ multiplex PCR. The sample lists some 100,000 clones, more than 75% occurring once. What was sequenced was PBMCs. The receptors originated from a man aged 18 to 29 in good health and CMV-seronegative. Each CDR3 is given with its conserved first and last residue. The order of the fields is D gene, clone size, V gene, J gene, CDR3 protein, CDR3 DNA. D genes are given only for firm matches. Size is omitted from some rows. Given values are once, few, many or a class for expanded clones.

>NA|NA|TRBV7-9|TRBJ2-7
CASSYARDEQYF
TGTGCCAGCAGCTACGCCAGGGACGAGCAGTACTTC
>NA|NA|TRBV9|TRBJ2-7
CASSPSSGGLRYEQYF
TGTGCCAGCAGCCCGAGTAGTGGGGGGTTGAGGTACGAGCAGTACTTC
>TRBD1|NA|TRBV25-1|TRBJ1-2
CASSSGQGGDYGYTF
TGTGCCAGCAGTTCCGGACAGGGGGGAGACTATGGCTACACCTTC
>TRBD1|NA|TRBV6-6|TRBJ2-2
CASSSRGKTGELFF
TGTGCCAGCAGTTCCAGGGGGAAGACCGGGGAGCTGTTTTTT
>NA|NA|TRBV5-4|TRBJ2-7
CASSLAQGGSYEQYF
TGTGCCAGCAGCTTGGCACAAGGCGGATCCTACGAGCAGTACTTC
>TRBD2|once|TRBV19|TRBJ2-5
CATAAPRGGLETQYF
TGTGCCACCGCAGCTCCTCGGGGGGGCCTCGAGACCCAGTACTTC
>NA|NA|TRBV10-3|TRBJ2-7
CAITSGREQYF
TGTGCCATCACTTCGGGGAGGGAGCAGTACTTC
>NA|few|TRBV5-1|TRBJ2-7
CASSSRLGSYEQYF
TGCGCCAGCAGCTCCAGACTCGGCTCCTACGAGCAGTACTTC
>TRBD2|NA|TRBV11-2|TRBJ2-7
CASSELAGGEYEQYF
TGTGCCAGCAGCGAACTAGCGGGGGGGGAATACGAGCAGTACTTC
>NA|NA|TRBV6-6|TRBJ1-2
CASRINTGTYGYTF
TGTGCCAGCAGGATAAACACAGGCACCTATGGCTACACCTTC
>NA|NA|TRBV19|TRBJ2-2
CASSTTAPNTGELFF
TGTGCCAGTAGTACGACAGCCCCGAACACCGGGGAGCTGTTTTTT
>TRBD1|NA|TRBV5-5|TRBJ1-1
CASSSTGGSSNTEAFF
TGTGCCAGCAGCTCGACAGGGGGAAGTTCGAACACTGAAGCTTTCTTT
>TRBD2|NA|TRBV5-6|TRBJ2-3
CASSLANRASGVGTDTQYF
TGTGCCAGCAGCTTGGCCAATAGGGCTAGCGGGGTCGGCACAGATACGCAGTATTTT
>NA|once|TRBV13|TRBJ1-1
CASSLGPRGGTEAFF
TGTGCCAGCAGCTTAGGCCCGCGGGGTGGCACTGAAGCTTTCTTT
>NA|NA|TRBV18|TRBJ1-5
CASSPPGALLNQPQHF
TGTGCTAGCTCACCACCGGGAGCACTACTCAATCAGCCCCAGCATTTT
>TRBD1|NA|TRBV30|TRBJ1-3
CAWRPTGDTIYF
TGTGCCTGGAGACCAACAGGGGACACCATATATTTT
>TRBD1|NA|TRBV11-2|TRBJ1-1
CASSNRDRAAFF
TGTGCCAGCAGCAACCGGGACAGGGCGGCTTTCTTT
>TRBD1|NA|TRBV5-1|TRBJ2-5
CASSSGQATKTQYF
TGCGCCAGCAGCTCCGGACAGGCTACGAAGACCCAGTACTTC
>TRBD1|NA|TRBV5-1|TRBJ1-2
CASSPGTVYGYTF
TGCGCCAGCAGCCCGGGGACAGTTTATGGCTACACCTTC
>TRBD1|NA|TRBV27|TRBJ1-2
CASSLKWDRGLIGYGYTF
TGTGCCAGCAGTTTAAAATGGGACAGGGGGCTGATCGGCTATGGCTACACCTTC
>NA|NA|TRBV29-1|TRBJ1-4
CSVRDDPDSANEKLFF
TGCAGCGTTCGGGACGACCCGGACAGCGCTAATGAAAAACTGTTTTTT
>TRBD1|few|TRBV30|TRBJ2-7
CAWQVTGSSYEQYF
TGTGCCTGGCAGGTGACAGGGTCCTCCTACGAGCAGTACTTC
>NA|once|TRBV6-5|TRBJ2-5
CASSHEDWAQYF
TGTGCCAGCAGTCACGAGGATTGGGCCCAGTACTTC
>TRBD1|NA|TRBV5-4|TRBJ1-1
CASSIGQGRMNTEAFF
TGTGCCAGCAGCATAGGACAGGGGAGAATGAACACTGAAGCTTTCTTT
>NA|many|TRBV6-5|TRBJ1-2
CASRERDSGGIGYTF
TGTGCCAGCAGGGAACGGGACTCAGGAGGGATTGGCTACACCTTC
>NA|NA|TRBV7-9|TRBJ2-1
CASSFSDSSYNEQFF
TGTGCCAGCAGCTTCTCGGACAGCTCCTACAATGAGCAGTTCTTC
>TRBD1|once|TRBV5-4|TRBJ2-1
CASSLGTGPYNEQFF
TGTGCCAGCAGCTTGGGGACAGGCCCTTACAATGAGCAGTTCTTC
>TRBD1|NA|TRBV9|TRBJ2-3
CASSVGQGTLSTDTQYF
TGTGCCAGCAGCGTAGGACAGGGGACCCTTAGCACAGATACGCAGTATTTT
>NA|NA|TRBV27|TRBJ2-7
CASSSPLRGSYEQYF
TGTGCCAGCAGTTCACCCCTCAGGGGCTCCTACGAGCAGTACTTC
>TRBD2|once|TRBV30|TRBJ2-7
CAWSAGTSGLYEQYF
TGTGCCTGGAGCGCCGGGACTAGCGGGCTCTACGAGCAGTACTTC
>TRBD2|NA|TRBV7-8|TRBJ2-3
CASSPTGAGGPFSTDTQYF
TGTGCCAGCAGCCCTACGGGGGCGGGAGGGCCGTTTAGCACAGATACGCAGTATTTT
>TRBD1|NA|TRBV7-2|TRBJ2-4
CASSSTGTGGFIQYF
TGTGCCAGCAGCTCCACCGGGACAGGGGGTTTCATTCAGTACTTC
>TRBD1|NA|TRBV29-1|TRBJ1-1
CSVEGQGASEAFF
TGCAGCGTTGAAGGTCAGGGGGCGAGTGAAGCTTTCTTT
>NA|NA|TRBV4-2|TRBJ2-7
CASSQGARDTYEQYF
TGTGCCAGCAGCCAAGGCGCCAGGGATACCTACGAGCAGTACTTC
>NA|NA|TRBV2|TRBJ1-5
CASSEAGNQPQHF
TGTGCCAGCAGTGAGGCAGGCAATCAGCCCCAGCATTTT
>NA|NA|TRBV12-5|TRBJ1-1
CASGKDQGPNTEAFF
TGTGCTAGTGGTAAAGACCAGGGGCCGAACACTGAAGCTTTCTTT
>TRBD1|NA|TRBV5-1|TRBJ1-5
CASSPGQGGQPQHF
TGCGCCAGCAGCCCCGGACAGGGAGGTCAGCCCCAGCATTTT
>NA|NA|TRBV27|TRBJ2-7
CASSLQGHSYEQYF
TGTGCCAGCAGTTTACAGGGTCACAGCTACGAGCAGTACTTC
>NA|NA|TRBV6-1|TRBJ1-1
CASSEGQITEAFF
TGTGCCAGCAGCGAGGGACAAATCACTGAAGCTTTCTTT
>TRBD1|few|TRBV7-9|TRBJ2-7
CASSFWTGVQDEQYF
TGTGCCAGCAGCTTTTGGACAGGGGTCCAAGACGAGCAGTACTTC
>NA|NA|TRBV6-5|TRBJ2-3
CASELHGLKTDTQYF
TGTGCCAGCGAATTACACGGACTAAAGACAGATACGCAGTATTTT
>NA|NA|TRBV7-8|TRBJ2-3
CASSLVGGRADTQYF
TGTGCCAGCAGCTTAGTCGGCGGGCGGGCGGATACGCAGTATTTT
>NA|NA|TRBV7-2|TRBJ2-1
CASSLFLAIGLQNEQFF
TGTGCCAGCAGCTTATTCCTAGCCATAGGCCTACAAAATGAGCAGTTCTTC
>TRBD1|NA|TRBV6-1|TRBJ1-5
CASSDIFNDRGTGSDQPQHF
TGTGCCAGCAGTGACATCTTCAACGACAGGGGAACAGGCTCCGATCAGCCCCAGCATTTT
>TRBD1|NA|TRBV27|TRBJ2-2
CASSLRQGGTGELFF
TGTGCCAGCAGTTTAAGACAGGGGGGCACCGGGGAGCTGTTTTTT
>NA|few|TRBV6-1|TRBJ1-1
CASSEMPSRGEAFF
TGTGCCAGCAGTGAAATGCCATCCCGGGGGGAAGCTTTCTTT
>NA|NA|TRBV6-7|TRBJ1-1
CASSYRQLRRSTEAFF
TGTGCCAGCAGTTACAGACAGCTGCGGCGGAGCACTGAAGCTTTCTTT
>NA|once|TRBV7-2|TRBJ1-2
CASSLAQDYGYTF
TGTGCCAGCAGCTTAGCACAGGACTATGGCTACACCTTC
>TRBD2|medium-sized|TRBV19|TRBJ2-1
CASSRTSAYNEQFF
TGTGCCAGTAGCCGGACTAGCGCCTACAATGAGCAGTTCTTC
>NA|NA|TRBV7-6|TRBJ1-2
CASSLGDTPTYGYTF
TGTGCCAGCAGCTTAGGGGACACTCCGACCTATGGCTACACCTTC
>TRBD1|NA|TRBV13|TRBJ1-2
CASSRGQGIYGYTF
TGTGCCAGCAGCCGGGGACAGGGCATCTATGGCTACACCTTC
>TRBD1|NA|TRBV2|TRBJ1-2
CASRPAGQGVGIGYTF
TGTGCCAGCAGGCCCGCGGGACAGGGGGTTGGAATTGGCTACACCTTC
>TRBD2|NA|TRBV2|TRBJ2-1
CASSENSGGYNEQFF
TGTGCCAGCAGTGAAAATAGCGGGGGGTATAATGAGCAGTTCTTC
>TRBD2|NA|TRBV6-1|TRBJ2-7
CASSARDYSYEQYF
TGTGCCAGCAGTGCAAGGGACTACTCCTACGAGCAGTACTTC
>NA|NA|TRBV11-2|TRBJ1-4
CASSLRPGELGEKLFF
TGTGCCAGCAGCCTCCGCCCCGGGGAGCTGGGTGAAAAACTGTTTTTT
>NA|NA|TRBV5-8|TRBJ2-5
CASSLGLWETQYF
TGTGCCAGCAGCTTGGGCCTATGGGAGACCCAGTACTTC